This T cell receptor beta chain was captured by sequencing in a study of blood T cell repertoires in COVID-19. Study background: PBMCs, B-cell-depleted T cells, or T cells were the source of the cDNA or gDNA that made up the material.

V lost 7 bases to trimming and J lost 2 bases; unmatched junction nucleotides: 6. Germline V gene sequence: CDR1 LNHDA, CDR2 SQIVND (reference sequence). The CDR3 covers 15 residues. Sequencing was performed with immunoSEQ multiplex PCR; in TCRdb, only in-frame clones are kept and a portion is missing. The data hold around 300,000 clones, with about 85% observed a single time. The receptor was isolated from a woman in her forties or fifties who had recovered from COVID-19. The chain employs TRBV19 and TRBJ2-3, with TRBD2 matching over 10 bases. The sample consisted of PBMCs or T cells enriched from blood (not recorded which). CDR3 sequence: CASTSSGGHTDTQYF. The CDR3 nucleotides read TGTGCCAGTACTTCTAGCGGGGGCCACACAGATACGCAGTATTTT.